The 17 T cell receptor beta chains given below trace back to one sample, sequenced in a study of shared clonotypes between healthy human individuals. Using immunoSEQ multiplex PCR, the repertoire was profiled, and TCRdb retains in-frame clones only, with some absent. The top ten clones hold about a third of a sample with approximately 710,000 clones, about 90% of them seen once. The sequenced sample consisted of memory CD8+ T cells from PBMCs. Subset meaning: CD45RO+ cells pooled with CCR7-negative TemRA cells. The receptor source for this set is a man between 18 and 35 years old in good health. Some clones in this sample may be carry-over from other donors' samples.

Note on this clone: Relative to the germline gene, one junction end is altered; a read error may explain this. Other DNA sequences in this sample translate to the same CDR3. The chain combines TRBV4-2 with TRBJ1-3, with D perhaps matching TRBD1 (5 bases). The CDR3 has 15 amino acids. CDR1 and CDR2 (germline): LGHNA, YNFKEQ. DNA of the CDR3: TGTGCCAGCAGTCAAGATCAGGGAACTGGAAACACCATATATTTT. It translates to CASSQDQGTGNTIYF.

The J gene is TRBJ2-1, the V gene TRBV4-1, with D uncertain. Deletions cut 0 bases from V and 9 bases from J, with 9 bases between. In germline, CDR1 is MGHRA, CDR2 YSYEKL. The CDR3 is 13 residues long. CDR3: CASSQDPRGEQFF. In nucleotides, the CDR3 is TGCGCCAGCAGCCAAGATCCCAGAGGTGAGCAGTTCTTC.

This clone was detected once. The CDR3 DNA reads TGTGCCAGCAACCGTGGTGGCGGGAGTCCCTACGAGCAGTACTTC. Translating it yields CASNRGGGSPYEQYF. The chain couples TRBV9 to TRBJ2-7, with 7 positions matching TRBD2. The CDR3 length is 15 residues. The germline V gene has CDR1 SGDLS and CDR2 YYNGEE. Unmatched junction bases numbered 11, after V lost 6 bases and J lost 2 bases.

V gene TRBV11-2 combines with J gene TRBJ2-1, with TRBD1 matching over 7 bases. The ends lost 1 base at V and 7 bases at J; junction bases unmatched: 10. The CDR3 runs 16 residues. Germline CDR1 is SGHAT and CDR2 is FQNNGV. The CDR3 protein is CASSLAPRGWGNEQFF. CDR3 nucleotides: TGTGCCAGCAGCTTAGCACCCAGGGGGTGGGGGAATGAGCAGTTCTTC.

This chain uses TRBV7-6 with TRBJ2-5, with TRBD2 matching over 12 bases. The last part of the DNA fits TRBJ2-7 better; the J call may be wrong. This CDR3 spans 17 amino acids. The germline gives CDR1 SGHVS, CDR2 FNYEAQ. The CDR3 region has the DNA TGTGCCAGCAGCTTAGGTTCTAGCGGGAGGGCCGCCTACGAGCAGTACTTC. As protein: CASSLGSSGRAAYEQYF.

The chain is built from TRBV9 and TRBJ2-2, with TRBD1 matching 9 bases. Germline CDR1 and CDR2: SGDLS and YYNGEE. V shed 3 bases, J shed 7 bases, and the junction held 4 bases outside the gene matches. The CDR3 is 14 residues long. The DNA of the CDR3 is TGTGCCAGCAGCGGGACAGGGGCCGGCGGGGAGCTGTTTTTT. Residues: CASSGTGAGGELFF.

The J gene is TRBJ2-3, the V gene TRBV2; D may match TRBD1 or TRBD2 (6 bases each). CDR3 size: 14 residues. V was clipped by 8 bases and J by 1 base, with 13 bases between them. CDR1 is SNHLY and CDR2 is FYNNEI in the germline V gene. The CDR3 reads CASQGGWGTDTQYF. Here the CDR3 DNA reads TGTGCCAGCCAAGGGGGGTGGGGCACAGATACGCAGTATTTT.

The CDR3 DNA is TGTGCCAGCAGCTTATCGGAGATGAACAATGAGCAGTTCTTC. The encoded protein is CASSLSEMNNEQFF. V and J are TRBV7-2 and TRBJ2-1; D gene ambiguous. The V and J ends lost 2 bases and 5 bases respectively, with 10 bases between them. CDR3 length: 14 residues. Germline assignment: CDR1 SGHTA and CDR2 FQGNSA.

CDR3 sequence (DNA): TGTGCCAGCAGTTACGACAGGGGGCTCTCCTACGAGCAGTACTTC. It codes for CASSYDRGLSYEQYF. The chain links TRBV6-5 to TRBJ2-7; TRBD1 aligns across 10 bases. The V and J ends lost 2 bases and 0 bases, in that order; junction bases with no gene match: 1. The CDR3 has 15 residues. Per germline, CDR1 MNHEY and CDR2 SVGAGI.

This sequence joins TRBV19 and TRBJ1-1; no firm D call. V was shortened by 3 bases and J by 1 base, with 6 bases between the two germline ends. The germline gives CDR1 LNHDA, CDR2 SQIVND (reference sequence). CDR3 length equals 13 residues. CDR3 DNA: TGTGCCAGTAGTATTCTCGGGAACACTGAAGCTTTCTTT. Translated: CASSILGNTEAFF. The full variable domain, rest sourced from reference TRBV19 and TRBJ1-1, is DGGITQSPKYLFRKEGQNVTLSCEQNLNHDAMYWYRQDPGQGLRLIYYSQIVNDFQKGDIAEGYSVSREKKESFPLTVTSAQKNPTAFYLCASSILGNTEAFFGQGTRLTVV.

This chain connects TRBV4-1 to TRBJ2-1; TRBD1 matches 9 bases. CDR3 length: 15 amino acids. V trimming: 1 base; J trimming: 7 bases; junction bases outside the gene matches: 5. Germline CDR1 reads MGHRA; CDR2 reads YSYEKL. The CDR3 sequence: CASSQVSGQGNEQFF. The CDR3 DNA is TGCGCCAGCAGCCAAGTGTCGGGACAGGGTAATGAGCAGTTCTTC.

The gene calls are TRBV6-5 and TRBJ2-7; no reliable D call. Per germline, CDR1 MNHEY and CDR2 SVGAGI. V was trimmed by 7 bases and J by 2 bases, leaving 6 bases between them. The CDR3 has 11 amino acids. The CDR3 protein is CASTSAYEQYF. CDR3 DNA sequence: TGTGCCAGCACATCGGCCTACGAGCAGTACTTC.

In its sample, this clone was seen once. The chain is built from TRBV28 and TRBJ2-1, with 8 bases matching TRBD2. This CDR3 comprises 16 residues. Germline loops: CDR1 MDHEN, CDR2 SYDVKM. V shed 1 base, J shed 7 bases, and the junction held 9 bases outside the gene matches. CDR3 sequence reads: CASSLYGTRGLNEQFF. The DNA for the CDR3 is TGTGCCAGCAGTTTATACGGGACTAGGGGTTTGAATGAGCAGTTCTTC.

The chain employs TRBV6-5 and TRBJ1-1, with 11 bases that match TRBD1. Germline V lookup: CDR1 MNHEY, CDR2 SVGAGI. V shed 4 bases, J shed 8 bases, and the junction held 12 bases outside the gene matches. This CDR3 comprises 16 residues. This chain's CDR3 is CASSSLWGRTGGEAFF. The CDR3 DNA reads TGTGCCAGCAGTTCCCTTTGGGGGAGGACAGGGGGCGAAGCTTTCTTT.

The V and J genes are TRBV29-1 and TRBJ2-1; possible D gene TRBD1, 5 bases. Trimming removed 2 bases at V and 9 bases at J, with 17 bases between. CDR1 is SQVTM and CDR2 is ANQGSEA in the germline V gene. This CDR3 is 14 amino acids long. CDR3 residues: CSVERRASGSEQFF. CDR3 coding DNA: TGCAGCGTTGAACGGCGCGCCTCAGGGTCTGAGCAGTTCTTC.

This rearrangement joins TRBV6-5 to TRBJ2-6, with TRBD1 as a possible D gene (5 bases). Trimming stripped 5 bases from V and 2 bases from J, with 10 bases between. The CDR3 consists of 15 residues. Germline CDR1 MNHEY, CDR2 SVGAGI. This CDR3 is CASSSQGAGANVLTF. CDR3 in DNA: TGTGCCAGCAGTAGCCAGGGCGCTGGGGCCAACGTCCTGACTTTC.

The genes are TRBV11-2 and TRBJ2-5, with TRBD2 matching over 8 bases. V lost 5 bases, J lost 5 bases, and 16 bases stayed unmatched. The CDR3 is made up of 17 amino acids. CDR1 is SGHAT and CDR2 is FQNNGV in the germline V gene. The CDR3 DNA is TGTGCCAGCAGCAAGAGTTGGCGGGAGGCTAAAGGGGAGACCCAGTACTTC. As protein: CASSKSWREAKGETQYF.